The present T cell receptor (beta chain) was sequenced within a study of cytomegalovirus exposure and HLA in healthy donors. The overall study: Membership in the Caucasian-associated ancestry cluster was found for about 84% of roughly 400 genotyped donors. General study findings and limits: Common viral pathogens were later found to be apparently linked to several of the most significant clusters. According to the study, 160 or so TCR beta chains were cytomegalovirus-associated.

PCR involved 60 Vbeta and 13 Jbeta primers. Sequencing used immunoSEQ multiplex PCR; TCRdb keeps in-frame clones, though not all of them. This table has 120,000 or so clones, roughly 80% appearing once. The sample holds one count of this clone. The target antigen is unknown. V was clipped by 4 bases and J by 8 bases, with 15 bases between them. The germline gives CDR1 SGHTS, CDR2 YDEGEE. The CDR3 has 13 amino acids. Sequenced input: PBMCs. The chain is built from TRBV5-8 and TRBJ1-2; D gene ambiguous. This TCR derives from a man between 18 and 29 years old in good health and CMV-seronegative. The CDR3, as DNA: TGTGCCAGCAGCAGACCGGGCCCGGGGGGCTACACCTTC. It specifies CASSRPGPGGYTF.